These 5 T cell receptor beta chains were sequenced from one sample in a study of T cells in tuberculosis. Sequenced by immunoSEQ multiplex PCR; TCRdb stores in-frame clones only, minus some. The sample includes fewer than 55,000 clones, around 96% of them seen just once. The specimen was PBMCs. All receptors derive from a donor aged 5 to 30 with latent tuberculosis or without tuberculosis infection.

The chain links TRBV29-1 to TRBJ2-3; 11 bases are shared with TRBD2. V was pared by 2 bases and J by 3 bases, with 13 bases of the junction left unmatched. The CDR3 loop spans 18 amino acids. Germline CDR1 is SQVTM and CDR2 is ANQGSEA. DNA of the CDR3: TGCAGCGTTGAAAGGCGACTAGCGGGGAAGGGGTTTACAGATACGCAGTATTTT. It translates to CSVERRLAGKGFTDTQYF.

V and J are TRBV6-1 and TRBJ2-1, with D uncertain. The CDR3 consists of 14 residues. Per germline, CDR1 MNHNS and CDR2 SASEGT. V gave up 4 bases and J gave up 0 bases, with 7 bases separating them. The CDR3 DNA reads TGTGCCAGCAGTGTGAGCGTCTCCTACAATGAGCAGTTCTTC. Protein: CASSVSVSYNEQFF.

This chain connects TRBV6-1 to TRBJ2-7, with D perhaps matching TRBD1 (6 bases). V was clipped by 7 bases and J by 4 bases, with 17 bases between them. Germline V gene sequence: CDR1 MNHNS, CDR2 SASEGT. This CDR3 has 14 amino acids. CDR3 sequence reads: CASTLQGQGYEQYF. As DNA, the CDR3 is TGTGCCAGCACGTTGCAGGGGCAGGGTTACGAGCAGTACTTC.

The chain employs TRBV2 and TRBJ1-4; no firm D call. The CDR3 is 11 amino acids. V was pared by 6 bases and J by 12 bases, with 11 bases between. Germline values: CDR1 SNHLY, CDR2 FYNNEI. The CDR3 nucleotides read TGTGCCAGCAGAAGGACTCGGGAACTGTTTTTT. Residues: CASRRTRELFF. The variable domain in full, with the rest retrieved from reference TRBV2 and TRBJ1-4, is EPEVTQTPSHQVTQMGQEVILRCVPISNHLYFYWYRQILGQKVEFLVSFYNNEISEKSEIFDDQFSVERPDGSNFTLKIRSTKLEDSAMYFCASRRTRELFFGSGTQLSVL.

This chain joins TRBV27 and TRBJ2-3, with D maybe TRBD2 (6 bases). Trimming shortened V by 8 bases and J by 4 bases, and 25 bases separated the two germline ends. From germline, CDR1 is MNHEY and CDR2 SMNVEV (reference sequence). The CDR3 covers 17 residues. The CDR3 DNA is TGTGCCAGCCGGTGGGCAGGAGGGCCCGAGGTAGCAGATACGCAGTATTTT. Translation gives CASRWAGGPEVADTQYF.